This is a list of T cell receptor beta chains from one sample in a study of beta chain features in type 1 diabetes. Repertoires were generated with immunoSEQ multiplex PCR, while TCRdb's copy carries only in-frame clones and drops some. The table has hundreds of thousands of clones, about 30% seen once. The material sequenced was naive CD4+ T cells from blood. These receptors were taken from a man aged 18-30 years in good health. Both conserved end residues are trimmed from each CDR3. Fields, in order: V gene, J gene, CDR3 protein.

V gene: TRBV9; J gene: TRBJ2-3; CDR3 protein: ASSVAGQYLTDTQY
V gene: TRBV2; J gene: TRBJ2-1; CDR3 protein: ASSVAGGSYNEQF
V gene: TRBV19; J gene: TRBJ2-7; CDR3 protein: ASSILAQPSYEQY
V gene: TRBV7-2; J gene: TRBJ2-7; CDR3 protein: ASSLARSSYEQY
V gene: TRBV6-5; J gene: TRBJ2-1; CDR3 protein: ASSTTEVSYNEQF
V gene: TRBV5-1; J gene: TRBJ1-2; CDR3 protein: ASSRGQNYGYT
V gene: TRBV30; J gene: TRBJ1-1; CDR3 protein: AWNPFRSNTEAF
V gene: TRBV23-1; J gene: TRBJ2-7; CDR3 protein: ASSRRREAYEQY
V gene: TRBV11-2; J gene: TRBJ2-3; CDR3 protein: ASSATGADTQY
V gene: TRBV4-1; J gene: TRBJ2-5; CDR3 protein: ASSQKGLASEETQY
V gene: TRBV6-1; J gene: TRBJ2-7; CDR3 protein: ASSEGLLYEQY
V gene: TRBV29-1; J gene: TRBJ2-5; CDR3 protein: SFRGFQETQY
V gene: TRBV28; J gene: TRBJ2-6; CDR3 protein: ASSLSRYSGANVLT
V gene: TRBV7-2; J gene: TRBJ2-3; CDR3 protein: ASSPGTLGADTQY
V gene: TRBV25-1; J gene: TRBJ2-3; CDR3 protein: ASSPVDRKSTDTQY
V gene: TRBV28; J gene: TRBJ2-1; CDR3 protein: ASRSQQGVYNEQF
V gene: TRBV7-2; J gene: TRBJ2-3; CDR3 protein: ASSSPYRREDTDTQY
V gene: TRBV4-3; J gene: TRBJ2-7; CDR3 protein: ASSQAGGGYEQY
V gene: TRBV7-9; J gene: TRBJ2-1; CDR3 protein: ASSPRLREDLEQF
V gene: TRBV6-4; J gene: TRBJ1-2; CDR3 protein: ASSLTAGADYGYT
V gene: TRBV5-1; J gene: TRBJ2-1; CDR3 protein: ASSLLGHGSYNEQF
V gene: TRBV25-1; J gene: TRBJ2-3; CDR3 protein: ASSSGDTQY
V gene: TRBV10-3; J gene: TRBJ1-4; CDR3 protein: AISESTAVNEKLF
V gene: TRBV5-1; J gene: TRBJ2-2; CDR3 protein: ASSKDRAGDEELF
V gene: TRBV7-9; J gene: TRBJ2-1; CDR3 protein: ASSLTSGRAGEQF
V gene: TRBV7-9; J gene: TRBJ2-7; CDR3 protein: ASSLGLAEPYEQY
V gene: TRBV7-9; J gene: TRBJ1-1; CDR3 protein: ASSLDTEAF
V gene: TRBV29-1; J gene: TRBJ2-7; CDR3 protein: SATGQGDEQY
V gene: TRBV15; J gene: TRBJ2-6; CDR3 protein: ATSRDLQGALSGANVLT
V gene: TRBV29-1; J gene: TRBJ1-1; CDR3 protein: SVGRREAEAF
V gene: TRBV9; J gene: TRBJ2-1; CDR3 protein: ASSSGRLLEGNEQF